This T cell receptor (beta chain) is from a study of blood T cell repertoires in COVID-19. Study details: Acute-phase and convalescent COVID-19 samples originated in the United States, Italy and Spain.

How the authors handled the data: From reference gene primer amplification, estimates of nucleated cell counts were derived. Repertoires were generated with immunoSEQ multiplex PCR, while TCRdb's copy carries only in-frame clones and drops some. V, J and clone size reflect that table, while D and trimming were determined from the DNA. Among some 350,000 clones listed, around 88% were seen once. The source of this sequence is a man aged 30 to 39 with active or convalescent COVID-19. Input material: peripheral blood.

The CDR3 protein is CASSYWGGRRGNEQFF. In DNA, the CDR3 is TGTGCCAGCAGTTACTGGGGCGGTCGGCGGGGCAATGAGCAGTTCTTC. The rearrangement uses TRBV6-2 or TRBV6-3 and TRBJ2-1; weak D call: TRBD2 (6 bases). Germline CDR1 and CDR2: MNHEY and SVGEGT. The CDR3 runs to 16 residues. The V and J ends lost 1 base and 6 bases respectively, with 16 bases between them.